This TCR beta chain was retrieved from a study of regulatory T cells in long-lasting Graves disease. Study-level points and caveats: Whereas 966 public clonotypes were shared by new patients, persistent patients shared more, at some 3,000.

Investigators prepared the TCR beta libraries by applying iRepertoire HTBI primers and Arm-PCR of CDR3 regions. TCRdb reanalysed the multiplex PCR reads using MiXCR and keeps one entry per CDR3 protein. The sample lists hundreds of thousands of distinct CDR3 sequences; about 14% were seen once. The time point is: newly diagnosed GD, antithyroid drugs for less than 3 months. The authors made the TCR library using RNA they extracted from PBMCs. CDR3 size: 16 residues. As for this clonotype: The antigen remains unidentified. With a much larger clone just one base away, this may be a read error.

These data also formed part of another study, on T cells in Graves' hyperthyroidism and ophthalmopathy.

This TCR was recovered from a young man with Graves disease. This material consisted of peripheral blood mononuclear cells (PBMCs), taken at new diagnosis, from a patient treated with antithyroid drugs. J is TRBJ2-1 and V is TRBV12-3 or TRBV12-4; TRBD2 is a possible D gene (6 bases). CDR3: CASKPVGEDRYNERFF. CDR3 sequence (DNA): TGTGCCAGCAAGCCGGTGGGGGAGGACCGGTACAATGAGCGGTTCTTC.